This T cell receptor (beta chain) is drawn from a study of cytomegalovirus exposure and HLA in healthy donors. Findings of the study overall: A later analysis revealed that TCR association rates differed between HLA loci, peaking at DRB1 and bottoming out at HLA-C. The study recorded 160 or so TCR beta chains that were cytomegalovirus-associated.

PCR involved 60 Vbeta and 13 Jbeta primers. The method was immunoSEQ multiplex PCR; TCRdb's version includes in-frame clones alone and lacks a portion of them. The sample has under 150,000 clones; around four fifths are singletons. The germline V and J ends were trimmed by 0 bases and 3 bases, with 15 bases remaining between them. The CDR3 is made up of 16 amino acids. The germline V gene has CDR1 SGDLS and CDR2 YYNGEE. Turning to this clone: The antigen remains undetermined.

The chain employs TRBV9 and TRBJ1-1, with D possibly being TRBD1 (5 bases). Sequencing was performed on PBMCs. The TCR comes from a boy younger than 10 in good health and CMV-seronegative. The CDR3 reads CASSVGDRGRDTEAFF. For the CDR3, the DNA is TGTGCCAGCAGCGTAGGAGATCGGGGGAGGGACACTGAAGCTTTCTTT.